A selection of T cell receptor beta chains follows, all from one sample in a study of blood T cells in healthy people across ages. In TCRdb, the 5' RACE reads were re-called with MiXCR into one record per CDR3 protein. The data hold about a million distinct CDR3 sequences, with 30% to 40% observed a single time. Material: blood. The receptor set was obtained from a man aged 18 to 29 in good health. The CDR3 runs from the conserved cysteine through the conserved F or W. The D gene is left open where the match is weak. The size of a clone is reported for some rows only, either as once, few or many, or as a class for expanded clones.

clone_size | j_call | v_call | d_call | cdr3_aa | cdr3_nt
NA | TRBJ2-5 | TRBV28 | NA | CASSPADRLVAQYF | TGTGCCAGCAGTCCTGCCGACAGACTTGTGGCCCAGTACTTC
NA | TRBJ2-2 | TRBV28 | NA | CARSGGFTGELFF | TGTGCCCGCTCAGGAGGGTTTACCGGGGAGCTGTTTTTT
few | TRBJ2-1 | TRBV7-2 | NA | CASSQRGTYSYNEQFF | TGTGCCAGCAGCCAGCGAGGAACATATTCCTACAATGAGCAGTTCTTC
NA | TRBJ2-1 | TRBV6-5 | NA | CASSYGGRANEQFF | TGTGCCAGCAGTTATGGGGGCAGGGCAAATGAGCAGTTCTTC
few | TRBJ1-4 | TRBV10-3 | NA | CAISEGQVGGKLFF | TGTGCCATCAGTGAGGGGCAGGTGGGCGGAAAACTGTTTTTT
many | TRBJ2-7 | TRBV12-3/TRBV12-4 | TRBD2 | CASSSSSGGHYEQYF | TGTGCCAGCAGTTCATCTAGCGGGGGGCATTACGAGCAGTACTTC
NA | TRBJ2-2 | TRBV5-4 | TRBD1 | CASSTGQGFDGELFF | TGTGCCAGCAGCACCGGACAGGGGTTCGACGGGGAGCTGTTTTTT
few | TRBJ2-1 | TRBV4-2 | TRBD1 | CASSWETGSSYNEQFF | TGTGCCAGCAGCTGGGAGACAGGGTCCTCCTACAATGAGCAGTTCTTC
NA | TRBJ1-2 | TRBV6-6 | TRBD1 | CASSRGQGNNYGYTF | TGTGCCAGCAGCCGAGGACAGGGAAATAACTATGGCTACACCTTC
once | TRBJ1-2 | TRBV12-3/TRBV12-4 | NA | CASRSYGYTF | TGTGCCAGCAGGAGCTATGGCTACACCTTC
NA | TRBJ2-5 | TRBV9 | NA | CASSDPDEVTQYF | TGTGCCAGCAGCGACCCCGACGAGGTGACCCAGTACTTC
NA | TRBJ1-1 | TRBV6-6 | TRBD1 | CASSYSGQSTNTEAFF | TGTGCCAGCAGTTACTCGGGACAGTCCACTAACACTGAAGCTTTCTTT
NA | TRBJ2-5 | TRBV2 | NA | CASSADLTQYF | TGTGCCAGCAGTGCTGATTTGACCCAGTACTTC
few | TRBJ2-3 | TRBV7-9 | TRBD2 | CASSAPGLAGWQYF | TGTGCCAGCAGCGCTCCGGGACTAGCGGGATGGCAGTATTTT
NA | TRBJ1-1 | TRBV5-1 | NA | CASSSRIAANTEAFF | TGCGCCAGCAGCTCTAGAATTGCGGCGAACACTGAAGCTTTCTTT
once | TRBJ1-4 | TRBV9 | NA | CASSPRGEEGKLFF | TGTGCCAGCAGCCCTCGGGGCGAGGAGGGAAAACTGTTTTTT
few | TRBJ2-1 | TRBV12-3/TRBV12-4 | NA | CANSPGGGSYNEQFF | TGTGCCAACTCTCCCGGGGGCGGCTCCTACAATGAGCAGTTCTTC
few | TRBJ1-1 | TRBV12-3/TRBV12-4 | NA | CASSFSGEDLAAFF | TGTGCCAGCAGTTTTTCAGGGGAGGATCTTGCGGCTTTCTTT
NA | TRBJ2-5 | TRBV28 | TRBD1 | CASSFRDSGLQETQYF | TGTGCCAGCAGTTTCCGGGACAGTGGACTTCAAGAGACCCAGTACTTC
few | TRBJ2-3 | TRBV6-6 | TRBD2 | CASSYKLAGGSDTQYF | TGTGCCAGCAGTTACAAACTAGCGGGGGGTTCAGATACGCAGTATTTT
many | TRBJ2-7 | TRBV4-3 | TRBD2 | CASSQDSSGVYEQYF | TGCGCCAGCAGCCAAGATTCTAGCGGGGTTTACGAGCAGTACTTC
NA | TRBJ1-2 | TRBV29-1 | NA | CSVEPVSYGYTF | TGCAGCGTTGAACCCGTTTCCTATGGCTACACCTTC
NA | TRBJ1-1 | TRBV6-5 | TRBD1 | CASSFIQGDTEAFF | TGTGCCAGCAGTTTTATACAGGGGGACACTGAAGCTTTCTTT
NA | TRBJ1-6 | TRBV7-2 | TRBD1 | CASSLVGTGNNSPLHF | TGTGCCAGCAGCTTAGTGGGGACAGGGAATAATTCACCCCTCCACTTT
NA | TRBJ2-3 | TRBV25-1 | NA | CASSYYGADTQYF | TGTGCCAGCAGTTATTACGGCGCAGATACGCAGTATTTT
NA | TRBJ2-3 | TRBV7-2 | NA | CASSANLEDTQYF | TGTGCCAGCAGCGCAAACCTCGAAGATACGCAGTATTTT
NA | TRBJ2-7 | TRBV7-8 | NA | CASSLDPTDEQYF | TGTGCCAGCAGCTTAGATCCGACGGACGAGCAGTACTTC
few | TRBJ2-7 | TRBV20-1 | TRBD2 | CSARLAGVYNEQYF | TGCAGTGCTAGACTAGCGGGGGTCTACAATGAGCAGTACTTC
NA | TRBJ1-1 | TRBV5-6 | TRBD1 | CASSFGTGLGAEAFF | TGTGCCAGCAGTTTTGGGACAGGGTTGGGGGCTGAAGCTTTCTTT
NA | TRBJ1-1 | TRBV3-1 | NA | CASSQGRQSANTEAFF | TGTGCCAGCAGCCAGGGGAGACAGAGTGCGAACACTGAAGCTTTCTTT
NA | TRBJ2-7 | TRBV5-1 | TRBD1 | CASSSQTGTEGYEQYF | TGCGCCAGCAGTTCTCAAACCGGGACAGAAGGCTACGAGCAGTACTTC
NA | TRBJ1-2 | TRBV2 | NA | CASSERTRGGSGYTF | TGTGCCAGCAGTGAACGGACCCGCGGGGGCTCCGGCTACACCTTC
NA | TRBJ2-5 | TRBV7-7 | NA | CASSLEPLAQETQYF | TGTGCCAGCAGCTTAGAACCTCTGGCTCAAGAGACCCAGTACTTC
NA | TRBJ1-2 | TRBV7-8 | NA | CASSLGVNSNYGYTF | TGTGCCAGCAGCTTAGGGGTTAACTCTAACTATGGCTACACCTTC
NA | TRBJ2-1 | TRBV20-1 | TRBD2 | CSAGRVGYNEQFF | TGCAGTGCCGGGAGGGTAGGATACAATGAGCAGTTCTTC
NA | TRBJ2-5 | TRBV7-2 | TRBD1 | CASSPLGQGQETQYF | TGTGCCAGCAGCCCTCTGGGACAGGGTCAAGAGACCCAGTACTTC
few | TRBJ1-1 | TRBV7-9 | NA | CATRGTEAFF | TGTGCCACCCGGGGGACTGAAGCTTTCTTT
few | TRBJ2-3 | TRBV20-1 | NA | CSAANPGDTQYF | TGCAGTGCCGCCAACCCCGGAGATACGCAGTATTTT
NA | TRBJ1-3 | TRBV4-1 | NA | CASSQELGLSGNTIYF | TGCGCCAGCAGCCAAGAATTGGGACTCTCTGGAAACACCATATATTTT
NA | TRBJ1-1 | TRBV6-1 | TRBD1 | CASREGGWTEAFF | TGTGCCAGCAGGGAAGGGGGCTGGACTGAAGCTTTCTTT
NA | TRBJ1-1 | TRBV6-5 | TRBD1 | CASSYSTRTGPTEAFF | TGTGCCAGCAGTTACTCAACTAGGACAGGGCCCACTGAAGCTTTCTTT
NA | TRBJ2-4 | TRBV20-1 | NA | CSARDRRAVYERYF | TGCAGTGCTAGAGATCGGAGGGCTGTCTACGAGCGGTACTTC
once | TRBJ1-6 | TRBV25-1 | NA | CASATGLLNSPLHF | TGTGCCAGCGCTACGGGCCTTCTCAATTCACCCCTCCACTTT
NA | TRBJ1-2 | TRBV27 | TRBD1 | CASNSRTGAGGYTF | TGTGCCAGCAATTCCCGGACAGGGGCGGGCGGCTACACCTTC
NA | TRBJ1-2 | TRBV6-1 | TRBD1 | CASSRTGYQTLANYGYTF | TGTGCCAGCAGTCGGACAGGTTATCAGACCTTAGCTAACTATGGCTACACCTTC
few | TRBJ2-7 | TRBV5-1 | NA | CASSFGPATYEQYF | TGCGCCAGCTCGTTTGGTCCCGCTACCTACGAGCAGTACTTC
few | TRBJ2-4 | TRBV4-2 | NA | CASSQGGAMGSVKNIQYF | TGTGCCAGCAGCCAAGGCGGGGCAATGGGGTCAGTCAAAAACATTCAGTACTTC
NA | TRBJ2-1 | TRBV2 | NA | CASIQGTSYNEQFF | TGTGCCAGCATCCAGGGGACGTCCTACAATGAGCAGTTCTTC
NA | TRBJ2-7 | TRBV28 | TRBD1 | CASTGGSSYEQYF | TGTGCCAGTACAGGGGGGAGCTCCTACGAGCAGTACTTC
NA | TRBJ2-6 | TRBV25-1 | NA | CASSESFQPGPGANVLTF | TGTGCCAGCAGTGAATCTTTTCAGCCAGGCCCTGGGGCCAACGTCCTGACTTTC
few | TRBJ2-2 | TRBV4-3 | NA | CASSQDRSAHRELFF | TGCGCCAGCAGCCAAGATCGGAGTGCCCATCGGGAGCTGTTTTTT
few | TRBJ2-7 | TRBV27 | TRBD1 | CASSFRMPGTGTYEQYF | TGTGCCAGCAGTTTTCGTATGCCCGGGACAGGTACCTACGAGCAGTACTTC
NA | TRBJ1-5 | TRBV7-2 | NA | CASSSLTVGGNQPQHF | TGTGCCAGCAGCTCCCTGACAGTGGGCGGCAATCAGCCCCAGCATTTT
NA | TRBJ1-1 | TRBV2 | NA | CASCGEFNTEAFF | TGTGCCAGCTGCGGAGAATTTAACACTGAAGCTTTCTTT
NA | TRBJ1-1 | TRBV7-2 | NA | CASSLGLGWPEAFF | TGTGCCAGCAGCTTAGGCCTTGGGTGGCCTGAAGCTTTCTTT
NA | TRBJ1-5 | TRBV6-1 | NA | CASSEALGRVDQPQHF | TGTGCCAGCAGTGAAGCTTTGGGCAGGGTTGATCAGCCCCAGCATTTT
few | TRBJ1-1 | TRBV6-2/TRBV6-3 | NA | CASSYEVGTEAFF | TGTGCCAGCAGTTACGAGGTAGGCACTGAAGCTTTCTTT